Reported below is one T cell receptor (beta chain). Some clones are missing from TCRdb's copy, which holds only in-frame ones; the method was immunoSEQ multiplex PCR. The sample lists some 170,000 clones, approximately 87% occurring once. The study drew the donors from its approximately 120-subject validation cohort, separate from the approximately 700-subject first cohort. The data derive from a study of cytomegalovirus exposure and HLA in healthy donors. This CDR3 has 18 amino acids. Per germline, CDR1 SGHRS and CDR2 YFSETQ. The junction had 8 bases not matched to a gene; V was cut back by 0 bases and J by 3 bases.

This TCR was recovered from a woman in her twenties or thirties in good health and CMV-seronegative. This chain joins TRBV5-1 and TRBJ2-3; 12 positions agree with TRBD2. The sequencing sample was made of PBMCs. CDR3 amino acids: CASSLGRLAGGPTDTQYF. CDR3 nucleotide sequence: TGCGCCAGCAGCTTGGGTCGTCTAGCGGGGGGGCCGACAGATACGCAGTATTTT.